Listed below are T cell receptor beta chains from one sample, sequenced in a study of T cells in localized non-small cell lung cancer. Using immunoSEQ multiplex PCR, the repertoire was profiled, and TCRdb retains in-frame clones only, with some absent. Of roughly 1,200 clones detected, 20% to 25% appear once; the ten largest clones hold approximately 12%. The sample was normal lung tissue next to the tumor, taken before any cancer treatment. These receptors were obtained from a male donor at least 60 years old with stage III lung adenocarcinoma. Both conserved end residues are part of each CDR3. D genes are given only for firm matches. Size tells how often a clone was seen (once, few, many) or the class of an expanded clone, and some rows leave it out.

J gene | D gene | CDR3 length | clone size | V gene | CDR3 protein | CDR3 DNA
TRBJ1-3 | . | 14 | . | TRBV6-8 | CAISITGSGNTIYF | TGTGCCATCAGTATAACAGGTTCTGGAAACACCATATATTTT
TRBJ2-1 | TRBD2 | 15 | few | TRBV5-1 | CASSLTPGLDSEQFF | TGCGCCAGCAGCTTGACCCCGGGACTAGATAGTGAGCAGTTCTTC
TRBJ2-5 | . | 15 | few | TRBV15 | CATSRDPGDQETQYF | TGTGCCACCAGCAGAGATCCCGGAGACCAAGAGACCCAGTACTTC
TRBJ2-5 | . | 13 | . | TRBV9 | CASRLEAQETQYF | TGTGCCAGCCGGTTGGAGGCCCAAGAGACCCAGTACTTC
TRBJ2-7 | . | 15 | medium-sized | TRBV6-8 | CASSYRRGGEDEQYF | TGTGCCAGCAGTTATCGTCGAGGTGGGGAGGACGAGCAGTACTTC
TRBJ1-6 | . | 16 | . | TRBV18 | CASSQSGAYQNSPLHF | TGTGCCAGCTCACAATCAGGGGCTTACCAAAATTCACCCCTCCACTTT
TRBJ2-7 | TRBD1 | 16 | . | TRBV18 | CASSPSYRGWTYEQYF | TGTGCCAGCTCACCATCCTACAGGGGATGGACCTACGAGCAGTACTTC
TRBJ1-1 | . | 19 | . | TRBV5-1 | CASSLGGGYSTRQNTEAFF | TGCGCCAGCAGCTTGGGGGGAGGGTACAGTACGAGACAGAACACTGAAGCTTTCTTT
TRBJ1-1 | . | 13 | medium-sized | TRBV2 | CASSGQRNTEAFF | TGTGCCAGCAGTGGACAGCGGAACACTGAAGCTTTCTTT
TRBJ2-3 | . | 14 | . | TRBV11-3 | CASSLGNLLDTQYF | TGTGCCAGCAGCTTGGGCAACCTTCTGGATACGCAGTATTTT
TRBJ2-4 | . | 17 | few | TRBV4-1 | CASSQYKVPVGKNIQYF | TGCGCCAGCAGCCAATACAAAGTCCCAGTCGGCAAAAACATTCAGTACTTC
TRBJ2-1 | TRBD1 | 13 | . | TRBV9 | CASSGEGGGEQFF | TGTGCCAGCAGCGGGGAAGGGGGCGGTGAGCAGTTCTTC
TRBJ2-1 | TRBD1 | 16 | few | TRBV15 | CATSSTWTGYYNEQFF | TGTGCCACCAGCAGCACGTGGACAGGGTATTACAATGAGCAGTTCTTC
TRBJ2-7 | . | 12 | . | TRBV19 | CASSPGGYEQYF | TGTGCCAGCAGCCCCGGAGGGTACGAGCAGTACTTC
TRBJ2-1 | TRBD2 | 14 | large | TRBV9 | CASRTFSGGNEQFF | TGTGCCAGCAGGACCTTTAGCGGGGGCAATGAGCAGTTCTTC
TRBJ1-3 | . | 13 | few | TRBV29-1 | CSGAFWGGNTIYF | TGCAGCGGGGCGTTCTGGGGAGGAAACACCATATATTTT
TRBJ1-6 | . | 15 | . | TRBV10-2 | CASRGTSSYNSPLHF | TGCGCCAGCAGGGGGACCAGCTCCTATAATTCACCCCTCCACTTT
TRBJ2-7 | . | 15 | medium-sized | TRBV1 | CASSQPGTELYEQYF | TGCGCCAGCAGCCAACCTGGGACAGAGCTCTACGAGCAGTACTTC
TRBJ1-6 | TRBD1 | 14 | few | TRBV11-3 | CASSSGQGYSPLHF | TGTGCCAGCAGCTCTGGACAGGGTTATTCACCCCTCCACTTT
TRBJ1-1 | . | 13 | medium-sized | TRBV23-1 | CASSLSQLPEAFF | TGCGCCAGCAGCTTAAGTCAGCTTCCTGAAGCTTTCTTT
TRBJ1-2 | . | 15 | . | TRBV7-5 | CASSLSGGANYGYTF | TGTGCCAGCAGCTTAAGCGGGGGTGCTAACTATGGCTACACCTTC
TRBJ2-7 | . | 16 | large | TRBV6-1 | CAISEGVDTSSYEQYF | TGTGCCATCAGTGAAGGTGTGGACACGAGCTCCTACGAGCAGTACTTC
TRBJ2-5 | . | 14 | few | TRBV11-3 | CASSLMLAEETQYF | TGTGCCAGCAGCTTAATGCTAGCAGAAGAGACCCAGTACTTC
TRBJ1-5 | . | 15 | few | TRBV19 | CASTIQGGSNQPQHF | TGTGCCAGTACCATTCAAGGGGGAAGCAATCAGCCCCAGCATTTT
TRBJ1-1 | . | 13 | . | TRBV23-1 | CASSLRGAAEAFF | TGCGCCAGCAGCTTGAGGGGGGCTGCTGAAGCTTTCTTT
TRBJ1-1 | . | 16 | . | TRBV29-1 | CSVFLWERGANTEAFF | TGCAGCGTTTTTCTTTGGGAGCGGGGGGCGAACACTGAAGCTTTCTTT
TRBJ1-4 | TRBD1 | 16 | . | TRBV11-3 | CASSSSRDRVNEKLFF | TGTGCCAGCAGCTCTTCTCGGGACAGAGTTAATGAAAAACTGTTTTTT
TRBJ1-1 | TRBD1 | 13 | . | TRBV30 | CAWRTGRGTEAFF | TGTGCCTGGAGGACAGGGAGAGGCACTGAAGCTTTCTTT
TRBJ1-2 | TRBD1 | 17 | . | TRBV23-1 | CASSQEDGGQGDNGYTF | TGCGCCAGCAGCCAAGAGGATGGTGGGCAGGGGGATAATGGCTACACCTTC
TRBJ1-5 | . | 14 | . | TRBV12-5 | CASGPGAPGQPQHF | TGTGCTAGTGGGCCTGGGGCGCCGGGGCAGCCCCAGCATTTT